Listed below are T cell receptor beta chains from one sample, sequenced in a study of vaccination and CD4 T cells after COVID-19. What these receptors recognize is not known. Using its own MiXCR run on the PCR reads, TCRdb lists one record per CDR3 protein. The sample lists 7,000 to 8,500 distinct CDR3 sequences, around three fifths seen once, with 22% in the top ten. Sequencing was done on a sample of CD4+ T cells from blood, cultured in vitro. All receptors come from a human donor who had recovered from COVID-19. The CDR3 runs from the conserved cysteine through the conserved F or W.

TRBJ1-1 TRBV7-2 CASSTRQVSMNTEAFF
TRBJ1-5 TRBV5-1 CASSLDSYQPQHF
TRBJ1-2 TRBV19 CASTTDPPFYGYTF
TRBJ1-1 TRBV6-1 CASARVMNTEAFF
TRBJ2-1 TRBV20-1 CSARAERGRNEQFF
TRBJ1-2 TRBV20-1 CSARDMEDGYTF
TRBJ1-2 TRBV7-3 CASSFASRDRGYGYTF
TRBJ1-3 TRBV20-1 CSARDPRAGNTIYF
TRBJ1-2 TRBV19 CASSIRDSRWGTF
TRBJ2-3 TRBV7-9 CASSLRGSVADTQYF
TRBJ1-1 TRBV7-2 CASSQAGANTEAFF
TRBJ2-2 TRBV19 CASRPATSGGASTGELFF
TRBJ1-3 TRBV20-1 CSAYPRGISGNTIYF
TRBJ2-3 TRBV20-1 CSAIRDTQYF
TRBJ2-3 TRBV7-7 CASSFTLGDTQYF